The 9 T cell receptor beta chains presented below share a single source sample, sequenced in a study of graft-versus-host responses after intestinal transplantation. Antigen specificity for these receptors is unknown. Assay used: immunoSEQ multiplex PCR; TCRdb lists only in-frame clones, some missing. This sample yields tens of thousands of clones, of which approximately 94% are seen a single time; less than 0.55% belongs to the top ten. The sequenced sample was unstimulated CD8+ T cells sorted from spleen or lymph node cells, obtained before intestinal transplant. These receptors originate from a human donor who received an intestinal transplant.

The rearrangement links TRBV7-8 to TRBJ1-1; D not resolved. V was pared by 5 bases and J by 4 bases, with 8 bases between. The V gene's germline CDR1 is SGHVS and CDR2 FQNEAQ. The CDR3 contains 12 residues. The CDR3 sequence is CASSPRSTEAFF. CDR3 nucleotides: TGTGCCAGCAGCCCCCGTAGCACTGAAGCTTTCTTT.

The chain is built from TRBV5-6 and TRBJ2-7; the D is unclear. The CDR3 totals 11 residues. Trimming removed 4 bases from V and 2 bases from J, with 4 bases in between. Germline V gives CDR1 SGHDT, CDR2 YYEEEE. The CDR3 DNA sequence: TGTGCCAGCAGCCGGCCCTACGAGCAGTACTTC. Translation: CASSRPYEQYF.

The chain couples TRBV27 to TRBJ2-5, with TRBD2 matching over 13 bases. The CDR3 runs 18 residues. Germline trimming cut 8 bases from V and 4 bases from J; bases unmatched to any gene: 16. The germline V gene has CDR1 MNHEY and CDR2 SMNVEV (reference sequence). CDR3 residues: CASAGLAGVNERRETQYF. The CDR3 DNA reads as TGTGCCAGCGCTGGACTAGCGGGAGTAAACGAACGTCGAGAGACCCAGTACTTC.

The chain recombines TRBV27 with TRBJ1-2; 7 bases are a match to TRBD1. V was clipped by 8 bases and J by 4 bases; unmatched bases: 7. The length of the CDR3 is 13 residues. Germline V CDR1 and CDR2: MNHEY, SMNVEV (reference sequence). The CDR3 DNA reads as TGTGCCAGCGCCCCCGGGACAGTCTATGGCTACACCTTC. This codes for CASAPGTVYGYTF.

The CDR3 protein is CASSVILDDNEQFF. CDR3 DNA: TGTGCCAGCAGCGTGATACTAGATGACAATGAGCAGTTCTTC. The chain recombines TRBV9 with TRBJ2-1; the D gene is possibly TRBD2 (5 bases). This CDR3 region has 14 residues. The germline gives CDR1 SGDLS, CDR2 YYNGEE. The ends were cut back, 2 bases at V and 5 bases at J, with 11 bases in the middle.

CDR3 sequence reads: CASSLRGEETQYF. The CDR3 bases are TGTGCCAGCAGTTTACGAGGGGAAGAGACCCAGTACTTC. J is TRBJ2-5 and V is TRBV27; the D gene could be TRBD1 or TRBD2 (5 bases each). The V and J ends lost 2 bases and 3 bases respectively, with 7 bases between them. There are 13 residues in the CDR3. CDR1 MNHEY and CDR2 SMNVEV come from the germline V gene (reference sequence).

The chain joins TRBV7-8 to TRBJ2-5; D remains ambiguous. The CDR3 is 14 amino acids. Germline assignment: CDR1 SGHVS and CDR2 FQNEAQ. V dropped 2 bases and J dropped 5 bases, with 12 bases sitting between them. Here the CDR3 DNA reads TGTGCCAGCAGCTTACGGCCGACGCAGGAGACCCAGTACTTC. It codes for CASSLRPTQETQYF. The full variable domain, with the rest looked up from reference TRBV7-8 and TRBJ2-5, is GAGVSQSPRYKVAKRGQDVALRCDPISGHVSLFWYQQALGQGPEFLTYFQNEAQLDKSGLPSDRFFAERPEGSVSTLKIQRTQQEDSAVYLCASSLRPTQETQYFGPGTRLLVL.

The rearrangement uses TRBV4-2 and TRBJ2-1; 7 nucleotides agree with TRBD2. J was trimmed by 6 bases and V by 0 bases; bases with no gene match: 5. CDR3 size: 15 residues. CDR1 LGHNA and CDR2 YNFKEQ come from the germline V gene. Written as DNA, the CDR3 is TGTGCCAGCAGCCAAGATTCCTTAGCGGGCAATGAGCAGTTCTTC. The encoded protein is CASSQDSLAGNEQFF.

V and J are TRBV4-1 and TRBJ2-5; a weak D match, TRBD2 (5 bases). V gave up 0 bases and J gave up 5 bases, with 7 bases separating them. Germline loops: CDR1 MGHRA, CDR2 YSYEKL. This CDR3 comprises 13 residues. The chain's CDR3 is CASSQDGEETQYF. The CDR3 bases are TGCGCCAGCAGCCAAGACGGGGAGGAGACCCAGTACTTC.